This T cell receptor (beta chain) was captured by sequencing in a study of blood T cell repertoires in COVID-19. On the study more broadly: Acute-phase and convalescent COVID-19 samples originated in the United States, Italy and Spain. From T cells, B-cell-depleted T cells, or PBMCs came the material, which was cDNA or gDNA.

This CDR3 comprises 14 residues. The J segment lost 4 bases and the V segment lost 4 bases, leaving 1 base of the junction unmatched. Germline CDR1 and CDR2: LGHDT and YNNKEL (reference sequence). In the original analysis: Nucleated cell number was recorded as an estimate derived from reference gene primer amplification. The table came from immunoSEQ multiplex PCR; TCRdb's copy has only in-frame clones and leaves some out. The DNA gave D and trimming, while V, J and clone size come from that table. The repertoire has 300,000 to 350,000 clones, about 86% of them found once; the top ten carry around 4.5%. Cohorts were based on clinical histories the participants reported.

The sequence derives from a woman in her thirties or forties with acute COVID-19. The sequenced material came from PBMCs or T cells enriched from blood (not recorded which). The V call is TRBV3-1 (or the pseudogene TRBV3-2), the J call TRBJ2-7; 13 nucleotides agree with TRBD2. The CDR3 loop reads CASSLGLAGYEQYF. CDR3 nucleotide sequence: TGTGCCAGCAGCCTGGGACTAGCGGGGTACGAGCAGTACTTC.